The next 18 T cell receptor beta chains were all read from a single sample in a study of response to subunit inactivated influenza vaccine. Each CDR3 protein is one row after TCRdb ran MiXCR on the RT-PCR reads. The sample has over 150,000 distinct CDR3 sequences; about an eighth are singletons. Sequenced material: CD8+ T cells sorted from PBMCs, taken around 5 days after vaccination. Every receptor here comes from a man over 45 who received an inactivated influenza vaccine.

This clonotype was seen a handful of times. CDR3 sequence (DNA): TGTGCCAGCAGTTTACAGGGGTCTCGAAATGAAAAACTGTTTTTT. This sequence encodes CASSLQGSRNEKLFF. This rearrangement joins TRBV6-5 to TRBJ1-4, with 7 bases fitting TRBD1. This CDR3 contains 15 residues. Losses at the gene ends were 4 bases for V and 5 bases for J; bases not matched to a gene: 7. Germline V gene lookup returns CDR1 MNHEY and CDR2 SVGAGI.

The table lists this clonotype with many counts. This rearrangement joins TRBV2 to TRBJ2-7, with D tentatively TRBD1 or TRBD2 (5 bases each). Trimming shortened V by 4 bases and J by 3 bases, and 16 bases separated the two germline ends. In germline, CDR1 is SNHLY, CDR2 FYNNEI. The CDR3 is 15 amino acids. Written as DNA, the CDR3 is TGTGCCAGCAGTGGAGGGACCGACCCCTTCTACGAGCAGTACTTC. Its translation is CASSGGTDPFYEQYF.

This chain connects TRBV7-8 to TRBJ2-3; 7 positions match TRBD2. Germline trimming cut 8 bases from V and 6 bases from J; bases unmatched to any gene: 14. CDR1 is SGHVS and CDR2 is FQNEAQ in the germline V gene. The CDR3 runs to 15 residues. The CDR3, as DNA: TGTGCCAGCGGAATAGCGGGCGGGAGATCGGATACGCAGTATTTT. It translates to CASGIAGGRSDTQYF.

This clonotype has more than one count but fewer than ten. This chain joins TRBV5-6 and TRBJ2-5; 7 bases agree with TRBD2. V was pared by 0 bases and J by 7 bases, with 21 bases of the junction left unmatched. This CDR3 has 19 residues. Germline lookup yields CDR1 SGHDT and CDR2 YYEEEE. CDR3 bases: TGTGCCAGCAGCTTGGTAACATCCGGGACTAACCCTACCGAGGGGACCCAGTACTTC. It translates to CASSLVTSGTNPTEGTQYF.

There are a few counts of this clonotype. The chain employs TRBV4-2 and TRBJ1-1, with TRBD1 matching over 10 bases. The CDR3 covers 14 residues. CDR1 is LGHNA and CDR2 is YNFKEQ in the germline V gene. V lost 8 bases to trimming and J lost 3 bases; unmatched junction nucleotides: 6. The CDR3 loop reads CASEDRGTDTEAFF. The CDR3 bases are TGTGCCAGCGAGGACAGGGGGACGGACACTGAAGCTTTCTTT.

This clonotype was picked up a small number of times. J is TRBJ2-7 and V is TRBV11-1; unclear D gene. This CDR3 spans 13 amino acids. Germline V gene data show CDR1 as SGHAT and CDR2 as FQDESV (reference sequence). Trimming removed 1 base from V and 2 bases from J, with 6 bases in between. The CDR3 nucleotides read TGTGCCAGCAGCTTAGGCAGAACCTACGAGCAGTACTTC. Encoded protein: CASSLGRTYEQYF. The full variable domain, in which reference TRBV11-1 and TRBJ2-7 provide the parts outside the CDR3, is EAEVAQSPRYKITEKSQAVAFWCDPISGHATLYWYRQILGQGPELLVQFQDESVVDDSQLPKDRFSAERLKGVDSTLKIQPAELGDSAMYLCASSLGRTYEQYFGPGTRLTVT.

This chain connects TRBV7-9 to TRBJ1-1; weak D call: TRBD1 (6 bases). This CDR3 region has 12 residues. Germline V gives CDR1 SEHNR, CDR2 FQNEAQ (reference sequence). Trimming cost V 1 base and J 6 bases, with 6 bases left between them. The CDR3 loop reads CASSLGTAEAFF. CDR3 nucleotide sequence: TGTGCCAGCAGCTTAGGGACAGCTGAAGCTTTCTTT.

The V and J genes are TRBV21-1 and TRBJ2-7; the table's D call of TRBD2 was not tested on the DNA. TRBV21-1 is a known pseudogene. There are 15 residues in the CDR3. The CDR3 nucleotides read TGTGCCAGCAGCAAAGAGGGACGGCACTCCTACGAGCAGTACTTC. This sequence encodes CASSKEGRHSYEQYF.

At least ten counts were recorded for this clonotype. The V and J genes are TRBV27 and TRBJ2-7, with 7 positions matching TRBD2. The CDR3 extends over 14 amino acids. Trimming removed 2 bases from V and 0 bases from J; junction bases left unmatched: 1. The germline CDR1 and CDR2 sequences are MNHEY and SMNVEV (reference sequence). The CDR3 DNA reads as TGTGCCAGCAGTTTAGCTAGCGGCTCCTACGAGCAGTACTTC. Amino acid sequence: CASSLASGSYEQYF.

The gene calls are TRBV27 and TRBJ2-2; D possibly matches TRBD1 or TRBD2 (5 bases each). Trimming removed 3 bases at V and 4 bases at J, with 9 bases between. The CDR3 loop spans 14 amino acids. Germline V gene lookup returns CDR1 MNHEY and CDR2 SMNVEV (reference sequence). The CDR3 sequence is CASSLGPSTGELFF. CDR3 sequence (DNA): TGTGCCAGCAGTTTGGGACCGAGCACCGGGGAGCTGTTTTTT.

The rearrangement joins TRBV5-1 to TRBJ2-3, with 15 bases aligning to TRBD2. Germline V gene sequence: CDR1 SGHRS, CDR2 YFSETQ. V was pared by 5 bases and J by 4 bases, with 5 bases of the junction left unmatched. The CDR3 is 16 residues long. The CDR3, as DNA: TGCGCCAGCAGTTGGACTAGCGGGGGGGCCGCAGATACGCAGTATTTT. Translated, it gives CASSWTSGGAADTQYF. The full variable domain, rest sourced from reference TRBV5-1 and TRBJ2-3, is KAGVTQTPRYLIKTRGQQVTLSCSPISGHRSVSWYQQTPGQGLQFLFEYFSETQRNKGNFPGRFSGRQFSNSRSEMNVSTLELGDSALYLCASSWTSGGAADTQYFGPGTRLTVL.

This clonotype appeared a few times. The chain recombines TRBV29-1 with TRBJ2-7; D unresolved. This CDR3 has 12 amino acids. Germline-derived CDR1 and CDR2 are SQVTM and ANQGSEA. Trimming cost V 4 bases and J 1 base, with 8 bases left between them. CDR3 sequence (DNA): TGCAGCGTTGTAGCTCCGTCCTACGAGCAGTACTTC. Its translation is CSVVAPSYEQYF.

The chain joins TRBV12-3 or TRBV12-4 to TRBJ1-5, with TRBD1 matching over 7 bases. The length of the CDR3 is 15 residues. With V trimmed by 6 bases and J by 0 bases, 5 bases remained unmatched. CDR3 sequence (DNA): TGTGCCAGCAGCCCGGACAGGAATAGCAATCAGCCCCAGCATTTT. Its protein product is CASSPDRNSNQPQHF.

This chain joins TRBV6-5 and TRBJ1-2, with TRBD1 as a possible D gene (5 bases). Germline CDR1 is MNHEY and CDR2 is SVGAGI. The CDR3 has 15 amino acids. V was cut by 2 bases and J by 2 bases, with 12 bases left in between. The CDR3, as DNA: TGTGCCAGCAGTTACACCGGGGCAGGGAACTATGGCTACACCTTC. Amino acid sequence: CASSYTGAGNYGYTF.

There are a few counts of this clonotype. V is TRBV5-6 and J is TRBJ2-2; D perhaps matches TRBD2 (6 bases). V lost 4 bases to trimming and J lost 6 bases, with 16 bases between them. CDR3 size: 15 residues. Germline values: CDR1 SGHDT, CDR2 YYEEEE. The CDR3 protein is CASSDTLTRSGELFF. DNA of the CDR3: TGTGCCAGCAGCGACACATTGACTAGATCCGGGGAGCTGTTTTTT.

The chain employs TRBV30 and TRBJ2-5, with D perhaps matching TRBD1 (5 bases). The germline V gene encodes CDR1 GTSNPN and CDR2 SVGIG (reference sequence). Trimming took off 5 bases at V and 4 bases at J, with 17 bases between the two ends. The CDR3 runs 14 residues. CDR3 in amino acids: CAWVATGGRETQYF. The CDR3, as DNA: TGTGCCTGGGTTGCCACAGGTGGTAGAGAGACCCAGTACTTC.

V and J are TRBV11-2 and TRBJ2-5, with TRBD2 as a possible D gene (6 bases). The ends were cut back, 1 base at V and 1 base at J, with 13 bases in the middle. The CDR3 spans 16 residues. Looked up from germline, CDR1 is SGHAT and CDR2 is FQNNGV. The CDR3 region has the DNA TGTGCCAGCAGCTTAGTCCAGCTAGCGCTCCAAGAGACCCAGTACTTC. Translated: CASSLVQLALQETQYF.

This clonotype has ten or more counts. The CDR3 DNA sequence: TGCGCCAGCAGCCAACGGGACAGGGTGGAGACCCAGTACTTC. It codes for CASSQRDRVETQYF. The J gene is TRBJ2-5, the V gene TRBV5-1; TRBD1 aligns across 9 bases. This CDR3 region has 14 residues. J lost 5 bases, V lost 4 bases, and 6 bases had no gene match. Germline CDR1 is SGHRS and CDR2 is YFSETQ.